Described below is a single T cell receptor (beta chain) sequence and its context. Its antigen is currently not known. A read error may produce the germline difference seen at one junction end. These data come from a study of blood T cells in healthy people across ages (dated by TCRdb to between 2015 and 2016). Study-level background: In model experiments, template switching captured roughly one uniquely barcoded TCR beta cDNA molecule for every two T cells. Donors of different ages were randomly distributed across sequencing lanes to avoid experimental bias. The study measured age-related changes in TCR beta repertoire diversity using deep sequencing normalized with unique cDNA molecular identifiers. The study analyzed two additional independent replicas of 1 million unique cDNA reads from the same blood draw for two donors, one aged 18 to 30 and one aged 80 or older. The donors were divided into four age groups: young (average around 16 years), middle-aged (almost 40), aged (under 70) and long-lived (nearly 85).

Via the germline V gene (reference sequence), CDR1 is DFQATT and CDR2 SNEGSKA. From cysteine to phenylalanine, the CDR3 is 16 amino acids long. Only the CDR3 DNA is retained, 48 bases long and in frame from the first base. Overall results and qualifications from the work: Compared with the aged group, the long-lived group had more naive CD4+ T cells, fewer expanded clones and increased TCR diversity, suggesting age selection. Estimates of total diversity based on one million sequenced T cells were considered lower bounds and underestimates. Donor CMV infection status was unknown, potentially confounding age-related changes in expanded clonotypes. As age increased, observed TCR beta diversity per million T cells dropped in a roughly linear way, and a significant reduction was already evident by age 40. Since profiling was done on bulk unsorted PBMCs, naive and antigen-experienced compartments could not be conclusively compared. There was a strong correlation between observed TCR beta diversity and the percentage of naive T cells measured by flow cytometry.

Libraries came from 5' RACE. TCRdb names Illumina HiSeq 2500 as the instrument used. A second 7 to 11 cycle PCR used a sample-barcoded 5' primer and a J-beta primer mix. Each TCR beta cDNA molecule received a unique molecular identifier from a template-switch 5' adaptor carrying 12 random nucleotides. Each sample yielded at least 3 million CDR3-containing paired-end reads. First-strand cDNA was synthesized from all RNA with the Mint cDNA synthesis kit, primed by a TRBC-specific oligonucleotide. Following uracil-DNA glycosylase treatment, a first 18-cycle PCR with universal primers M1SS and BC2_uni_R was performed on all cDNA. Per the authors' processing: Each sample was normalized by randomly selecting 1 million high-quality reads, each carrying a distinct molecular identifier. Instead of being binned into consensus sequences, reads that shared molecular identifiers were thrown out. MiTCR, run with a Q25 quality threshold and the strictest error-elimination algorithm, handled CDR3 identification, clonotype clustering and error correction. A nonparametric unseen species model with Euler transformation was used to estimate lower-bound total TCR beta diversity. TCRdb reworked the public reads: Q25 trimming with fastp, MiXCR clone assembly, productive beta chains retained. Under each unique CDR3 protein, matching rows form one entry showing the most common genes and DNA. The V and J calls shown here were made by TCRdb, not taken from the authors' results. This sample gives about 1.6 million distinct CDR3 sequences in total; roughly 30% of them show up just once. 10% to 12% of the sample is in the top ten clones.

Systemically healthy Caucasian individuals from Russia, over 30 in total and aged about 6 to 100 years, were included as donors. Around 10 milliliters of peripheral blood were drawn from each donor into EDTA-treated Vacutainer tubes. Ficoll-Paque density-gradient centrifugation was used to isolate PBMCs, with at least 6 million per sample. Trizol reagent was used to extract total RNA from PBMCs, with at least 5.5 micrograms per sample. For every donor, an aliquot of PBMCs went through flow cytometry to measure the percentages of naive CD45RAhigh/CD27high T cells. Recombination joined TRBV20-1 with TRBJ1-2, and 9 junction bases match TRBD1. Sequences were obtained from blood. This receptor was identified in a woman in her 30s in good health. The sequenced DNA: TGCAGTGTTAGACGGGACAGGGTGGCATCTTCCGGTGGCTACACCTTC. Translated, this is CSVRRDRVASSGGYTF.